The entry below describes one TCR beta chain. Its antigen is currently unknown. These data originate in a study of T cells after yellow fever vaccination. Overall study results and limits: Most primary-vaccination clones recurred post-booster (roughly 97% CD4, around 86% CD8).

MiXCR, applied by TCRdb to the 5' RACE reads, yields one record per CDR3 protein. Found here are 100,000 to 150,000 distinct CDR3 sequences, roughly 15% of them singletons; the top ten hold about 40%. CDR3 length: 19 amino acids. V was pared by 3 bases and J by 5 bases, with 11 bases of the junction left unmatched. Germline V gene sequence: CDR1 MGHRA, CDR2 YSYEKL. This TCR derives from a man aged 18 to 30 who received the YFV17D yellow fever vaccine. The V and J genes are TRBV4-1 and TRBJ2-2, with 14 bases fitting TRBD2. Sequencing was performed on CD8+ T cells sorted from PBMCs, taken 5 days after the yellow fever booster vaccination. The CDR3 here is CASSHMTSGGAEGTGELFF. CDR3 bases: TGCGCCAGCAGCCACATGACTAGCGGGGGGGCCGAAGGGACCGGGGAGCTGTTTTTT.